The clone carrying this T cell receptor (beta chain) was observed a handful of times. Its target is not known. V gave up 2 bases and J gave up 4 bases, with 18 bases separating them. From germline, CDR1 is LGHNA and CDR2 YSLEER. The CDR3 sequence is 17 residues long. These data are taken from a study of T cell responses to AZD1222 COVID-19 vaccine. General observations from the study: It should be noted that donors were predominantly white British and more often female, and clonal diversity was possibly underestimated.

Assay: immunoSEQ multiplex PCR; the TCRdb copy retains only in-frame clones and omits some. The data contain roughly 140,000 clones, approximately 88% of them seen just once; the ten biggest clones take up 2% to 2.5%. The material was peripheral blood, obtained on day 0 of AZD1222 vaccination. J is TRBJ2-1 and V is TRBV4-3; a weak D match, TRBD2 (7 bases). This TCR came from an adult in good health. The CDR3 DNA sequence: TGCGCCAGCAGCCAATCCTGGGGGGCTAGCGGTTACAATGAGCAGTTCTTC. Translating gives CASSQSWGASGYNEQFF.